The sequence of this T cell receptor beta chain was determined in a study of shared clonotypes between healthy human individuals. The ends were cut back, 3 bases at V and 5 bases at J, with 14 bases in the middle. Germline V gene data show CDR1 as SEHNR and CDR2 as FQNEAQ (reference sequence). This CDR3 spans 14 amino acids. Authors' analysis steps: Owing to the provision of junction-only sequences devoid of quality scores by immunoSEQ, filtering differed. Generated by immunoSEQ multiplex PCR, the TCRdb table keeps only in-frame clones and is missing some. V and J calls and clone size are copied from that table; D and trimming were computed from the DNA. Of about 330,000 clones in the sample, roughly 70% were seen once. A word on this clone: This sample also contains other DNA sequences that code for the same CDR3.

This clonotype was sampled from a man aged 25 to 40 in good health. The chain combines TRBV7-9 with TRBJ2-7; possible D gene TRBD2, 5 bases. Sequenced: memory CD4+ T cells sorted from blood. Subset specified: CD45RA-negative fraction. The CDR3 reads CASSLSGSRNEQYF. The CDR3 DNA follows: TGTGCCAGCAGCTTGAGCGGCAGTAGGAACGAGCAGTACTTC.